The 13 T cell receptor beta chains presented below share a single source sample, sequenced in a study of blood T cell repertoires in COVID-19. TCRdb keeps only in-frame clones here, not all; method: immunoSEQ multiplex PCR. The sample records over 120,000 clones, about 79% being singletons. Sequencing input: peripheral blood. The receptors were gathered from a man between 60 and 70 years old with active or convalescent COVID-19.

V usage is TRBV6-2 or TRBV6-3 and J usage is TRBJ2-3; D possibly corresponds to TRBD2 (6 bases). Trimming stripped 2 bases from V and 8 bases from J, with 14 bases between. Germline V gives CDR1 MNHEY, CDR2 SVGEGT. The CDR3 spans 14 residues. The CDR3 loop is CASSYKSGPGTQYF. In DNA, the CDR3 is TGTGCCAGCAGTTACAAGAGCGGGCCAGGTACGCAGTATTTT.

In this sample, this clone turned up once. The chain uses TRBV11-2 and TRBJ2-3; 16 nucleotides align to TRBD2. Germline assignment: CDR1 SGHAT and CDR2 FQNNGV. There are 19 residues in the CDR3. The J segment lost 4 bases and the V segment lost 5 bases, leaving 12 bases of the junction unmatched. The CDR3 here is CASSHAGTSGRDGADTQYF. CDR3 DNA: TGTGCCAGCAGCCATGCCGGGACTAGCGGGAGGGACGGAGCAGATACGCAGTATTTT.

This chain joins TRBV19 and TRBJ2-5, with 7 bases identical to TRBD1. V shed 3 bases, J shed 1 base, and the junction held 2 bases outside the gene matches. The CDR3 totals 14 residues. Germline V lookup: CDR1 LNHDA, CDR2 SQIVND (reference sequence). As DNA, the CDR3 is TGTGCCAGTAGTATGGGACAGACCCAAGAGACCCAGTACTTC. Translated, it gives CASSMGQTQETQYF. The full variable domain, rest sourced from reference TRBV19 and TRBJ2-5, is DGGITQSPKYLFRKEGQNVTLSCEQNLNHDAMYWYRQDPGQGLRLIYYSQIVNDFQKGDIAEGYSVSREKKESFPLTVTSAQKNPTAFYLCASSMGQTQETQYFGPGTRLLVL.

This chain connects TRBV5-1 to TRBJ2-1, with 8 bases identical to TRBD1. Losses at the gene ends were 0 bases for V and 0 bases for J; bases not matched to a gene: 2. This CDR3 region has 16 residues. The germline V gene has CDR1 SGHRS and CDR2 YFSETQ. CDR3 residues: CASSLVGTGSYNEQFF. The CDR3 nucleotides are TGCGCCAGCAGCTTGGTCGGGACAGGCTCCTACAATGAGCAGTTCTTC. Supplemented by reference TRBV5-1 and TRBJ2-1, the full variable domain reads KAGVTQTPRYLIKTRGQQVTLSCSPISGHRSVSWYQQTPGQGLQFLFEYFSETQRNKGNFPGRFSGRQFSNSRSEMNVSTLELGDSALYLCASSLVGTGSYNEQFFGPGTRLTVL.

Details on this clone: The junction differs from germline at one of its ends, possibly a read error. The chain joins TRBV4-3 to TRBJ1-2, with TRBD1 as a possible D gene (6 bases). CDR3 length: 16 amino acids. From germline, CDR1 is LGHNA and CDR2 YSLEER. CDR3 region: CASSQGWTEKIYVYTF. CDR3 nucleotides: TGCGCCAGCAGCCAGGGCTGGACAGAAAAGATCTATGTCTACACCTTC.

The chain is built from TRBV3-1 (or the pseudogene TRBV3-2) and TRBJ2-3, with D hard to call. The V gene's germline CDR1 is LGHDT and CDR2 YNNKEL (reference sequence). The V gene lost 1 base and the J gene lost 8 bases, with 13 bases spanning the gap. The CDR3 spans 14 residues. CDR3: CASSQGGQVGTQYF. In DNA, the CDR3 is TGTGCCAGCAGCCAAGGTGGTCAGGTTGGTACGCAGTATTTT.

CDR3 protein: CASSLAPRGYEQYF. The DNA for the CDR3 is TGTGCCAGCAGCTTAGCCCCCAGGGGCTACGAGCAGTACTTC. V is TRBV7-2 and J is TRBJ2-7; possible D gene TRBD1, 6 bases. The V gene's germline CDR1 is SGHTA and CDR2 FQGNSA. V lost 0 bases and J lost 3, with 9 bases in between. The CDR3 has 14 amino acids.

The chain combines TRBV7-6 with TRBJ2-5; TRBD2 agrees at 10 bases. V lost 1 base to trimming and J lost 5 bases; unmatched junction nucleotides: 7. Germline loops: CDR1 SGHVS, CDR2 FNYEAQ. The CDR3 contains 16 residues. The CDR3 DNA reads as TGTGCCAGCAGCTTAGGGCTAGCGGGAGAAGGGGAGACCCAGTACTTC. It codes for CASSLGLAGEGETQYF.

The chain combines TRBV19 with TRBJ1-5; no firm D call. This CDR3 comprises 15 residues. V was trimmed by 4 bases and J by 0 bases, leaving 10 bases between them. Looked up from germline, CDR1 is LNHDA and CDR2 is SQIVND (reference sequence). The CDR3 coding sequence is TGTGCCAGTAGTAGTACGGGATATAGCAATCAGCCCCAGCATTTT. It translates to CASSSTGYSNQPQHF.

V usage is TRBV19 and J usage is TRBJ2-1; a possible D gene is TRBD1 (6 bases). The CDR3 length is 17 residues. V was cut by 4 bases and J by 0 bases, with 16 bases left in between. Germline V gene data show CDR1 as LNHDA and CDR2 as SQIVND (reference sequence). CDR3: CASSRTDYRRSYNEQFF. The CDR3, as DNA: TGTGCCAGTAGTAGGACAGACTACCGCCGCTCCTACAATGAGCAGTTCTTC. The full variable domain, rest sourced from reference TRBV19 and TRBJ2-1, is DGGITQSPKYLFRKEGQNVTLSCEQNLNHDAMYWYRQDPGQGLRLIYYSQIVNDFQKGDIAEGYSVSREKKESFPLTVTSAQKNPTAFYLCASSRTDYRRSYNEQFFGPGTRLTVL.

The chain combines TRBV21-1 with TRBJ2-7; the table's D call, TRBD1, was not checked against the DNA. TRBV21-1 is listed as a pseudogene. The CDR3 is made up of 15 amino acids. The CDR3 spells CASSKMSAPAGEQYV. The CDR3 region has the DNA TGTGCCAGCAGCAAAATGTCCGCCCCGGCAGGGGAGCAGTACGTC.

Concerning this clone: Other DNA variants within this sample encode the same CDR3. The rearrangement links TRBV7-9 to TRBJ1-4, with 7 bases identical to TRBD1. The germline CDR1 and CDR2 sequences are SEHNR and FQNEAQ (reference sequence). This CDR3 has 14 amino acids. The ends lost 5 bases at V and 4 bases at J; junction bases unmatched: 4. This CDR3 is CASSPGQSNEKLFF. CDR3 bases: TGTGCCAGCAGCCCGGGACAGAGTAATGAAAAACTGTTTTTT. The entire variable domain, with the rest obtained from reference TRBV7-9 and TRBJ1-4, is as follows: DTGVSQNPRHKITKRGQNVTFRCDPISEHNRLYWYRQTLGQGPEFLTYFQNEAQLEKSRLLSDRFSAERPKGSFSTLEIQRTEQGDSAMYLCASSPGQSNEKLFFGSGTQLSVL.

This clone was counted a single time. V usage is TRBV10-3 and J usage is TRBJ2-3; 14 positions match TRBD2. CDR1 ENHRY and CDR2 SYGVKD come from the germline V gene. The V and J ends lost 5 bases and 1 base, in that order; junction bases with no gene match: 8. This CDR3 region has 18 residues. The CDR3 region has the DNA TGTGCCATCAGTAAGGGACTAGCGGGAGTAACCGGCACAGATACGCAGTATTTT. This encodes CAISKGLAGVTGTDTQYF.